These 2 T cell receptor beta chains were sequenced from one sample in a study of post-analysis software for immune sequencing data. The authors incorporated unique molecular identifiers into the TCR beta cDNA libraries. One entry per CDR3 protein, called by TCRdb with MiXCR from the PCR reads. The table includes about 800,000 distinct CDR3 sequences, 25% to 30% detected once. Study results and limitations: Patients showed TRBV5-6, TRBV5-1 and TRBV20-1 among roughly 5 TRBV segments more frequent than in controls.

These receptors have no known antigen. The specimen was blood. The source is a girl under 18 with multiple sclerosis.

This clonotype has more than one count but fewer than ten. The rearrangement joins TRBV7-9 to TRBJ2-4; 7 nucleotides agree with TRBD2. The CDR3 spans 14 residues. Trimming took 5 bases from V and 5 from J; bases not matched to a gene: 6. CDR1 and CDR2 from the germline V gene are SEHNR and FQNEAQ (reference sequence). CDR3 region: CASSKLATQNIQYF. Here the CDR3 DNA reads TGTGCCAGCAGCAAACTAGCGACCCAAAACATTCAGTACTTC. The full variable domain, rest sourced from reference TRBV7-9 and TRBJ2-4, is DTGVSQNPRHKITKRGQNVTFRCDPISEHNRLYWYRQTLGQGPEFLTYFQNEAQLEKSRLLSDRFSAERPKGSFSTLEIQRTEQGDSAMYLCASSKLATQNIQYFGAGTRLSVL.

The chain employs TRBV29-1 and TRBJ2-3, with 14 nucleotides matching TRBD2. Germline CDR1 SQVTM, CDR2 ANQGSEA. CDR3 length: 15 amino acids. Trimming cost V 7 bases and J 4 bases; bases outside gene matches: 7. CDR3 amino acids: CSGRLAGGPADTQYF. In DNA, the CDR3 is TGCAGCGGCAGACTAGCGGGGGGGCCCGCAGATACGCAGTATTTT.